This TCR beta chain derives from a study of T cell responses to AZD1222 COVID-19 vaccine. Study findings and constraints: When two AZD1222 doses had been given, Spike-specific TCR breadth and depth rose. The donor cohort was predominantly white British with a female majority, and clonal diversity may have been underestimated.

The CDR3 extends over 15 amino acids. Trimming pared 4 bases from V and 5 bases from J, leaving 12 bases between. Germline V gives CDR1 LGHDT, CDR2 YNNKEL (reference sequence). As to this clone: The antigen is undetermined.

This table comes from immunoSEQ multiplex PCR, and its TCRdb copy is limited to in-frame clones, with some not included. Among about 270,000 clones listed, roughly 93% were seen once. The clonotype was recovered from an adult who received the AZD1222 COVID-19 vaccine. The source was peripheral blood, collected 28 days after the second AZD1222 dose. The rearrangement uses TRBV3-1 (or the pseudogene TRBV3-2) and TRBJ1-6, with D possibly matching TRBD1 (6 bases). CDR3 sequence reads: CASSRGGSNNSPLHF. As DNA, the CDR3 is TGTGCCAGCAGCCGGGGGGGCTCGAATAATTCACCCCTCCACTTT.